This T cell receptor beta chain was identified in a study of T cell repertoires in aging, cancer and after chemotherapy. Study as a whole: Donor ages fell into six groups from 30 or younger up to 70 or older.

Deletions cut 0 bases from V and 2 bases from J, with 5 bases between. CDR3 size: 13 residues. CDR1 LNHNV and CDR2 YYDKDF come from the germline V gene (reference sequence). Turning to this clonotype: Antigen unknown.

Study-level findings and limits: Age-matched healthy donors had significantly more diverse, less clonal blood TCR repertoires than untreated cancer patients. Median generation probability rose over the chemotherapy interval in each cancer cohort, suggesting rebound thymic output.

TRB rearrangements spanning V, D and J were amplified using mixed TRB-A/B primers. TCRdb reprocessed the multiplex PCR reads with MiXCR, giving one entry per CDR3 protein. Of about 9,300 distinct CDR3 sequences in the sample, around half were seen once. Peripheral blood genomic DNA, not sorted cells or RNA, was the template. This clonotype originated in a human donor in good health. V is TRBV15 and J is TRBJ2-7; D remains ambiguous. The sequenced material came from blood. CDR3 region: CATSREPTYEQYF. The CDR3 DNA sequence: TGTGCCACCAGCAGAGAACCGACCTACGAGCAGTACTTC.